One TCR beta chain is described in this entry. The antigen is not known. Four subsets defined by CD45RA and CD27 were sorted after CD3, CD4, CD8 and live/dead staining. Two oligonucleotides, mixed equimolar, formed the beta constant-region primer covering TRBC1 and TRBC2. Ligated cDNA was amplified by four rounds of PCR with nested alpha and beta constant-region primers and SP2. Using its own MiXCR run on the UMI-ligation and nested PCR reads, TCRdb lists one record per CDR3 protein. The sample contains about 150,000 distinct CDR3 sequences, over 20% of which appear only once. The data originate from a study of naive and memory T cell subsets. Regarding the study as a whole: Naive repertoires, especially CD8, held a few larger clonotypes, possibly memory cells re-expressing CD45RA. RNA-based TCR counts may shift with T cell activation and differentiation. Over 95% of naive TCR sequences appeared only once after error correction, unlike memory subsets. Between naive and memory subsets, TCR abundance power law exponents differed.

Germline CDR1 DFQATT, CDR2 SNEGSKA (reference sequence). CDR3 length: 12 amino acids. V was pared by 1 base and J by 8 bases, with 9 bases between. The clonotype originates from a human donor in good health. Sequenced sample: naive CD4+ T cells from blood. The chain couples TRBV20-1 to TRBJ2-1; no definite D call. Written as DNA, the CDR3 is TGCAGTGCTAGAGGAAAAGCCGATGAGCAGTTCTTC. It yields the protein CSARGKADEQFF.